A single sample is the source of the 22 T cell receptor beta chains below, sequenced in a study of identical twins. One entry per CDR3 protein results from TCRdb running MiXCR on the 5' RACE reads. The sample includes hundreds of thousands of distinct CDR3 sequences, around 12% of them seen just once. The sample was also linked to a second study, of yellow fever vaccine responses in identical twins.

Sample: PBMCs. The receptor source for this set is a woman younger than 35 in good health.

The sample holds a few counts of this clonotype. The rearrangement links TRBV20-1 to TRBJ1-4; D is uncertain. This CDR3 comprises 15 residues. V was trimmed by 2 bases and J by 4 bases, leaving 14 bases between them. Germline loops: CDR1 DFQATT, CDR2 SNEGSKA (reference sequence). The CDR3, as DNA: TGCAGTGCTAGACGCGTAGGCCGCAATAATGAAAAACTGTTTTTT. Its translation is CSARRVGRNNEKLFF.

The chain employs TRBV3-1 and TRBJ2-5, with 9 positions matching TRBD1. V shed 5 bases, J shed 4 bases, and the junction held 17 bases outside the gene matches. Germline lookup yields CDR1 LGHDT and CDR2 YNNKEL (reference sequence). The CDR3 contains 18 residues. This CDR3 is CASSSPGTGYGERETQYF. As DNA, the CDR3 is TGTGCCAGCAGCTCACCAGGGACAGGGTACGGCGAGCGAGAGACCCAGTACTTC.

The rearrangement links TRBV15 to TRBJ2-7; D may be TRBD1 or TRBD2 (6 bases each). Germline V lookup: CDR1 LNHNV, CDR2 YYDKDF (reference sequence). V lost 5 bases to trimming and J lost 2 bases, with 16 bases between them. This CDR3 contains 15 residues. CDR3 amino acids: CATSGGQGLAYEQYF. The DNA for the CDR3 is TGTGCCACCAGCGGGGGGCAGGGGTTGGCCTACGAGCAGTACTTC.

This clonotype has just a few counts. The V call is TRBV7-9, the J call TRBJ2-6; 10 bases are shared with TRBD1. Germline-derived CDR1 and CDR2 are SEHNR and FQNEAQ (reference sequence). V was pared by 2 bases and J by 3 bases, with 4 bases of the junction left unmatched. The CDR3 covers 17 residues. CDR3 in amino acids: CASSLKTGGGGANVLTF. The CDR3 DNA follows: TGTGCCAGCAGCTTAAAGACAGGGGGCGGTGGGGCCAACGTCCTGACTTTC.

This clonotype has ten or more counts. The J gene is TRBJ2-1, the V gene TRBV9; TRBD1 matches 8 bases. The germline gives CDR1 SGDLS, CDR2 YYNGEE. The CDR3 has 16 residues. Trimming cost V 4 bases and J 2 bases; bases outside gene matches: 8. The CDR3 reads CASSTLGQGAYNEQFF. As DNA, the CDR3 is TGTGCCAGCAGCACCCTCGGACAGGGAGCCTACAATGAGCAGTTCTTC.

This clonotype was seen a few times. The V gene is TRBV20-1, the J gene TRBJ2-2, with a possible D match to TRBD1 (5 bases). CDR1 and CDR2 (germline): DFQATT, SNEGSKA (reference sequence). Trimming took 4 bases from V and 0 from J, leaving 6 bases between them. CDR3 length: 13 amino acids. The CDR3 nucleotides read TGCAGTGCTAAGACAGCGAACACCGGGGAGCTGTTTTTT. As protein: CSAKTANTGELFF.

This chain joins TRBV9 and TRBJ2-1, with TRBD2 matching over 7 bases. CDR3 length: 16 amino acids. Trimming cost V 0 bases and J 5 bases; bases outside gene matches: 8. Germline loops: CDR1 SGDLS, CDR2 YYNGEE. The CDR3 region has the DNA TGTGCCAGCAGCGTAGTCCCCAGCGGGGTTAACAATGAGCAGTTCTTC. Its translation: CASSVVPSGVNNEQFF.

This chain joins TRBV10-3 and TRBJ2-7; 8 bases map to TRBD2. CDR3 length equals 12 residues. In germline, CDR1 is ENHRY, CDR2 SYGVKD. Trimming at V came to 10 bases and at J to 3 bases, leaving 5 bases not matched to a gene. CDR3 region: CATETSDYEQYF. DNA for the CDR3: TGTGCCACCGAGACTAGCGACTACGAGCAGTACTTC.

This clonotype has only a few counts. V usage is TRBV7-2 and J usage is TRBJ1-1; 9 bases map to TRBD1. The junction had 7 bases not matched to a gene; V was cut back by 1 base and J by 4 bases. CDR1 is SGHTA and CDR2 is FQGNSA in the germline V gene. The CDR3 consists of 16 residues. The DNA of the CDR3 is TGTGCCAGCAGCTTAGGCCCGGGACAGGGAATCACTGAAGCTTTCTTT. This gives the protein CASSLGPGQGITEAFF.

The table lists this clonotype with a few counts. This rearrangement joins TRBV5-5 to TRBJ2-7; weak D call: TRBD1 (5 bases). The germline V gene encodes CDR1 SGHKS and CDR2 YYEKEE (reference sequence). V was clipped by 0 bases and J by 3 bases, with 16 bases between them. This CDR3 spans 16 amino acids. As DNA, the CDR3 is TGTGCCAGCAGCTTGGTTTCATGGACAACAGACTACGAGCAGTACTTC. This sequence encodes CASSLVSWTTDYEQYF.

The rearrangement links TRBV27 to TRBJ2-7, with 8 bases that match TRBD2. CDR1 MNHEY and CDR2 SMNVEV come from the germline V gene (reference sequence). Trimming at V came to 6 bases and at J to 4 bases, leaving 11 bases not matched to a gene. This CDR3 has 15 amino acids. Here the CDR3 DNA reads TGTGCCAGCAGAGACCTTGGAGCGGGAGCGTACGAGCAGTACTTC. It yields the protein CASRDLGAGAYEQYF.

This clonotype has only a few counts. The CDR3 coding sequence is TGTGCTAGTGGTTTGGTACAGATCGGGGGGGGCACCTCCTACAATGAGCAGTTCTTC. It codes for CASGLVQIGGGTSYNEQFF. V and J are TRBV12-5 and TRBJ2-1; 8 bases match TRBD2. CDR1 is LGHNT and CDR2 is FRNRAP in the germline V gene. This CDR3 comprises 19 residues. The junction had 10 bases not matched to a gene; V was cut back by 0 bases and J by 0 bases.

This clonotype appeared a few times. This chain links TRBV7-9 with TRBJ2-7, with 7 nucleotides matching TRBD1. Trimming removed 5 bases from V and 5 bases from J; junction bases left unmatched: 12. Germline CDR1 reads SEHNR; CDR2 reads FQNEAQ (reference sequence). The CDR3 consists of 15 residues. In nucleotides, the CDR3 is TGTGCCAGCAGCCCAATACAGGGGAAAAGAGACGAGCAGTACTTC. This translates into CASSPIQGKRDEQYF.

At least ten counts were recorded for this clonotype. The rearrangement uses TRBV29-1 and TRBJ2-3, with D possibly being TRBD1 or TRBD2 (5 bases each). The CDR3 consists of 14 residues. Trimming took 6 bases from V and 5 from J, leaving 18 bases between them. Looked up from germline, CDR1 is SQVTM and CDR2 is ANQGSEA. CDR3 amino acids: CSVRGLTQGDTQYF. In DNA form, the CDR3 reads TGCAGCGTCCGTGGACTTACCCAGGGAGATACGCAGTATTTT.

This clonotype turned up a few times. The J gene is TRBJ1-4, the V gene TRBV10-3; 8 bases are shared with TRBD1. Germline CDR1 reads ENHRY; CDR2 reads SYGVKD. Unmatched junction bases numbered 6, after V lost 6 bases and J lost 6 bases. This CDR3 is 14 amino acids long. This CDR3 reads CAISPTGDHEKLFF. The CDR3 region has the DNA TGTGCCATCAGCCCGACAGGGGATCATGAAAAACTGTTTTTT.

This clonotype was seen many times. Here the CDR3 reads CSAPKTNEKLFF. The CDR3 coding sequence is TGCAGTGCCCCTAAAACTAATGAAAAACTGTTTTTT. The gene calls are TRBV20-1 and TRBJ1-4; D not resolved. CDR3 size: 12 residues. CDR1 DFQATT and CDR2 SNEGSKA come from the germline V gene (reference sequence). V lost 6 bases and J 1 base, leaving 6 bases between the germline ends.

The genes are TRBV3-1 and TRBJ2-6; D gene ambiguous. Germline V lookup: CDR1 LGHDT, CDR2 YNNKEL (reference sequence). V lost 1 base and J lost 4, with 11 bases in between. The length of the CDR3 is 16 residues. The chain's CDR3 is CASSQGTAGGANVLTF. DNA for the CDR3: TGTGCCAGCAGCCAAGGGACGGCAGGCGGGGCCAACGTCCTGACTTTC. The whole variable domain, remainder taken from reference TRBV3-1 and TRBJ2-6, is DTAVSQTPKYLVTQMGNDKSIKCEQNLGHDTMYWYKQDSKKFLKIMFSYNNKELIINETVPNRFSPKSPDKAHLNLHINSLELGDSAVYFCASSQGTAGGANVLTFGAGSRLTVL.

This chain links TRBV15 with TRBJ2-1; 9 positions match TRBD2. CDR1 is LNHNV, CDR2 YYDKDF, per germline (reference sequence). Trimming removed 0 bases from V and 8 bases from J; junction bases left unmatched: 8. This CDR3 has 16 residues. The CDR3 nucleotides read TGTGCCACCAGCAGAGAAGCGGGGGGAAGGATGGATGAGCAGTTCTTC. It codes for CATSREAGGRMDEQFF.

CDR3 DNA: TGTGCCAGCTCACCCTTGAGGTCGGACACTGAAGCTTTCTTT. Protein sequence: CASSPLRSDTEAFF. The J gene is TRBJ1-1, the V gene TRBV18; D is uncertain. The germline V gene encodes CDR1 KGHSH and CDR2 LQKENI. Trimming removed 3 bases from V and 3 bases from J, with 11 bases in between. This CDR3 spans 14 amino acids.

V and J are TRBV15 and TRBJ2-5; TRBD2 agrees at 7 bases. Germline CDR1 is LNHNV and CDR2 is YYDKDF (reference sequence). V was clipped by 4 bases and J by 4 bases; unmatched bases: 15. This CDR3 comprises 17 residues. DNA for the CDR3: TGTGCCACCAGCACCCCGCGTGGAGGGAGGGCCCCAGAGACCCAGTACTTC. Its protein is CATSTPRGGRAPETQYF.

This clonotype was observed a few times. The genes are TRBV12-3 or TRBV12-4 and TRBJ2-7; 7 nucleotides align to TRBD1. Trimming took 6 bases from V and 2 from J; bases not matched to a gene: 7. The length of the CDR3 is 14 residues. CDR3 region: CASRPAGTAYEQYF. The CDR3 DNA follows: TGTGCCAGCAGGCCCGCCGGGACAGCCTACGAGCAGTACTTC.

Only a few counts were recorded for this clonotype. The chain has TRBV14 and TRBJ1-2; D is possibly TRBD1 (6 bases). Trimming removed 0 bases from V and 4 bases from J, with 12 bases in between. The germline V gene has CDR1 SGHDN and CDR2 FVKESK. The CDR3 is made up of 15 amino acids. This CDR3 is CASSQDLTGFYGYTF. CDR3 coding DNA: TGTGCCAGCAGCCAAGATCTAACAGGGTTCTATGGCTACACCTTC.